Each of the 18 T cell receptor beta chains below was sequenced from the same sample in a study of CD8 T cells in Susac syndrome. RNA in amounts of about 0.5 to 1 ug was reverse transcribed with random hexamers. TCRdb independently ran MiXCR on the immunoSEQ multiplex PCR reads; one entry per CDR3 protein. The table has about 180,000 distinct CDR3 sequences, approximately 94% seen once. The material sequenced was CD4+ T cells from PBMCs. Receptors were obtained from a human donor with Susac syndrome.

The chain uses TRBV4-1 and TRBJ2-3; D is uncertain. In germline, CDR1 is MGHRA, CDR2 YSYEKL. CDR3 length: 13 amino acids. V lost 4 bases and J lost 2, with 7 bases in between. The CDR3 sequence: CASSLLYTDTQYF. CDR3 nucleotide sequence: TGCGCCAGCAGCCTCCTATACACAGATACGCAGTATTTT.

V usage is TRBV20-1 and J usage is TRBJ2-3; TRBD1 matches 9 bases. CDR1 is DFQATT, CDR2 SNEGSKA, per germline (reference sequence). Losses at the gene ends were 5 bases for V and 4 bases for J; bases not matched to a gene: 7. The CDR3 spans 14 residues. CDR3 protein: CSAPSGTGSDTQYF. The DNA of the CDR3 is TGCAGTGCTCCGTCCGGGACAGGGTCAGATACGCAGTATTTT.

The gene calls are TRBV12-3 or TRBV12-4 and TRBJ1-6; perhaps TRBD1 as D (6 bases). Deletions cut 6 bases from V and 9 bases from J, with 18 bases between. The CDR3 covers 15 residues. CDR3 amino acids: CASSRNRDSTSPLHF. CDR3 bases: TGTGCCAGCAGCCGGAACAGGGATAGCACTTCACCCCTCCACTTT.

The chain recombines TRBV10-3 with TRBJ2-5; D not resolved. This CDR3 contains 12 residues. The V gene lost 3 bases and the J gene lost 2 bases, with 4 bases spanning the gap. Germline V lookup: CDR1 ENHRY, CDR2 SYGVKD. As DNA, the CDR3 is TGTGCCATCAGTGACGCGCAAGAGACCCAGTACTTC. It encodes CAISDAQETQYF.

The rearrangement uses TRBV20-1 and TRBJ2-7; the match to TRBD1 covers 7 bases. The germline CDR1 and CDR2 sequences are DFQATT and SNEGSKA (reference sequence). The CDR3 extends over 15 amino acids. The trim removed 0 bases at V and 4 bases at J, leaving 9 bases unmatched. The CDR3 DNA reads TGCAGTGCTAGAGATCTTGGTGTGACAGGGTACGAGCAGTACTTC. Its protein product is CSARDLGVTGYEQYF.

This chain joins TRBV5-6 and TRBJ1-1, with a weak D call TRBD1 (5 bases). Germline V gene sequence: CDR1 SGHDT, CDR2 YYEEEE. The CDR3 runs 15 residues. Trimming took off 4 bases at V and 1 base at J, with 14 bases between the two ends. CDR3 nucleotides: TGTGCCAGCAGCCTCAGGGACCTGAGGAACACTGAAGCTTTCTTT. Translating gives CASSLRDLRNTEAFF.

This chain links TRBV3-1 with TRBJ2-5; D is perhaps TRBD2 (5 bases). V shed 4 bases and J shed 7 bases, with 22 bases lying between them. The CDR3 extends over 16 amino acids. Germline V gene data show CDR1 as LGHDT and CDR2 as YNNKEL (reference sequence). The CDR3 bases are TGTGCCAGCAGCCGGAAGATGGACTCCCGAGAGGGGACCCAGTACTTC. As protein: CASSRKMDSREGTQYF.

This clonotype appeared a single time. The CDR3 loop reads CAWRRDSAGEQFF. DNA of the CDR3: TGTGCCTGGAGGAGAGACTCAGCGGGGGAGCAGTTCTTC. The chain has TRBV30 and TRBJ2-1; 7 positions match TRBD2. Unmatched junction bases numbered 9, after V lost 3 bases and J lost 10 bases. This CDR3 is built from 13 residues. CDR1 GTSNPN and CDR2 SVGIG come from the germline V gene (reference sequence).

The chain is built from TRBV6-6 and TRBJ1-2; tentatively, D is TRBD1 (5 bases). Germline V gene sequence: CDR1 MNHNY, CDR2 SVGAGI (reference sequence). With 2 bases removed from V and 4 bases from J, the gap between germline ends came to 8 bases. CDR3 length: 13 amino acids. CDR3 residues: CASSYGAVYGYTF. CDR3 bases: TGTGCCAGCAGTTACGGGGCGGTCTATGGCTACACCTTC.

J is TRBJ2-7 and V is TRBV5-6; 9 nucleotides match TRBD1. The CDR3 runs to 14 residues. Looked up from germline, CDR1 is SGHDT and CDR2 is YYEEEE. The V gene end was trimmed by 2 bases and the J gene end by 3 bases; junction bases not matched to a gene: 3. Written as DNA, the CDR3 is TGTGCCAGCAGCTTATGGGACAGGGACTACGAGCAGTACTTC. Translation gives CASSLWDRDYEQYF.

The chain joins TRBV20-1 to TRBJ1-5; a possible D gene is TRBD1 (6 bases). V shed 3 bases and J shed 5 bases, with 14 bases lying between them. The CDR3 is 14 amino acids. Germline CDR1 DFQATT, CDR2 SNEGSKA (reference sequence). CDR3 nucleotides: TGCAGTGCTAGCCCAGCGGGGGGCTATCAGCCCCAGCATTTT. It translates to CSASPAGGYQPQHF.

The V and J genes are TRBV20-1 and TRBJ1-2; possibly TRBD1 for D (6 bases). This CDR3 is 14 amino acids long. Trimming cost V 1 base and J 4 bases, with 13 bases left between them. In germline, CDR1 is DFQATT, CDR2 SNEGSKA (reference sequence). The CDR3 bases are TGCAGTGCTAGAGTGGTGAACAGGGCCTATGGCTACACCTTC. Residues: CSARVVNRAYGYTF.

The chain joins TRBV4-3 to TRBJ2-1, with 7 bases fitting TRBD2. The germline V gene has CDR1 LGHNA and CDR2 YSLEER. The junction had 9 bases not matched to a gene; V was cut back by 1 base and J by 9 bases. The length of the CDR3 is 15 residues. The CDR3 loop is CASSQVKRGRGEQFF. The CDR3, as DNA: TGCGCCAGCAGCCAAGTTAAGCGGGGCCGAGGTGAGCAGTTCTTC.

The chain combines TRBV19 with TRBJ2-7, with D perhaps TRBD1 (5 bases). V was clipped by 8 bases and J by 1 base, with 15 bases between them. Germline V gene data show CDR1 as LNHDA and CDR2 as SQIVND (reference sequence). The CDR3 consists of 14 residues. The CDR3 loop reads CASWGRRPSYEQYF. For the CDR3, the DNA is TGTGCCAGTTGGGGCCGTAGACCGTCCTACGAGCAGTACTTC.

The chain links TRBV6-1 to TRBJ1-6, with 8 bases fitting TRBD1. Germline lookup yields CDR1 MNHNS and CDR2 SASEGT. The CDR3 spans 15 residues. V shed 3 bases and J 11 bases; nucleotides not matched to a gene: 9. The chain's CDR3 is CASSERDRLGTPLHF. CDR3 nucleotides: TGTGCCAGCAGTGAGAGGGACAGGCTGGGGACACCCCTCCACTTT.

The chain carries TRBV20-1 and TRBJ1-5; TRBD1 agrees at 11 bases. The CDR3 has 15 amino acids. CDR1 DFQATT and CDR2 SNEGSKA come from the germline V gene (reference sequence). V lost 6 bases and J lost 6; bases outside the gene matches: 10. The DNA for the CDR3 is TGCAGTGCCGCCCTACCGGGACAGGGGGGTCAGCCCCAGCATTTT. This codes for CSAALPGQGGQPQHF.

CDR3 sequence (DNA): TGCAGTGCTAATCGAGGGGACTACGAGCAGTACTTC. Encoded protein: CSANRGDYEQYF. The genes are TRBV20-1 and TRBJ2-7, with D perhaps TRBD1 or TRBD2 (5 bases each). The CDR3 runs 12 residues. V lost 4 bases and J 3 bases, leaving 10 bases between the germline ends. Germline values: CDR1 DFQATT, CDR2 SNEGSKA (reference sequence).

This chain connects TRBV29-1 to TRBJ1-1; TRBD1 matches 7 bases. From germline, CDR1 is SQVTM and CDR2 ANQGSEA. The CDR3 consists of 14 residues. The junction had 13 bases not matched to a gene; V was cut back by 6 bases and J by 6 bases. Here the CDR3 DNA reads TGCAGCGTCCACAGACAGGGTGTAGGTTCTGAAGCTTTCTTT. It translates to CSVHRQGVGSEAFF.